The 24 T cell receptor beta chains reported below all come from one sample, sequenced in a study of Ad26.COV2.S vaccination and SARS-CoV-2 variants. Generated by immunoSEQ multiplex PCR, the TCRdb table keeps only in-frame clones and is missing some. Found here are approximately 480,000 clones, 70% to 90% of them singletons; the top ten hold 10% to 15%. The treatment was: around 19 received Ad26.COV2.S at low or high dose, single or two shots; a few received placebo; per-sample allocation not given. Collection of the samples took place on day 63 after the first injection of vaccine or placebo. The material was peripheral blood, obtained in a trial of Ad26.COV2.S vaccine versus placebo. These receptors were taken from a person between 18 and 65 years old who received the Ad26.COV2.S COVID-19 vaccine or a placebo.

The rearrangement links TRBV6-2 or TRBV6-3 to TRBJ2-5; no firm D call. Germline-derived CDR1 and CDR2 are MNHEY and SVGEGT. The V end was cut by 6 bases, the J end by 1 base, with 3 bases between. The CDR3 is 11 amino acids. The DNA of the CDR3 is TGTGCCAGCAGCGCCCAAGAGACCCAGTACTTC. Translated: CASSAQETQYF.

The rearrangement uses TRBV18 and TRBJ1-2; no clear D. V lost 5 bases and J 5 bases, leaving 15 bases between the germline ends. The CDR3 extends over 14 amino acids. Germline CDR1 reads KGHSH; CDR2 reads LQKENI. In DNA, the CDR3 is TGTGCCAGCTCAGCGACTTATGACAAGTATGGCTACACCTTC. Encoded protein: CASSATYDKYGYTF.

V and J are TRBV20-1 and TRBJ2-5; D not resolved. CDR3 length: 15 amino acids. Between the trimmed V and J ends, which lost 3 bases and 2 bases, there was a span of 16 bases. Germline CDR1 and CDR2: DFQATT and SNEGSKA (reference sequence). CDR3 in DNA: TGCAGTGCTAGTTTTCCCGACCACCAACAAGAGACCCAGTACTTC. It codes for CSASFPDHQQETQYF.

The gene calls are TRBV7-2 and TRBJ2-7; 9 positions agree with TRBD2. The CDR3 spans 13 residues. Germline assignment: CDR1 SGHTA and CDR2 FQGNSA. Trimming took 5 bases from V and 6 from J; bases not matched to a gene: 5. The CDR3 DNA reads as TGTGCCAGCAGCCTAAAGCGGGAGGTCGAGCAGTACTTC. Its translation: CASSLKREVEQYF. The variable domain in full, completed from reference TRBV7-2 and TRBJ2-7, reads GAGVSQSPSNKVTEKGKDVELRCDPISGHTALYWYRQSLGQGLEFLIYFQGNSAPDKSGLPSDRFSAERTGGSVSTLTIQRTQQEDSAVYLCASSLKREVEQYFGPGTRLTVT.

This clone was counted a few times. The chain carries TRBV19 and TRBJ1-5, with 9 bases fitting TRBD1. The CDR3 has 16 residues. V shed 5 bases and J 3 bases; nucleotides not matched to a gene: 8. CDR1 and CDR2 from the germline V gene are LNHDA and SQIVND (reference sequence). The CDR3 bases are TGTGCCAGTAGTCGTATACAGGGGGCCACCAATCAGCCCCAGCATTTT. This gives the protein CASSRIQGATNQPQHF.

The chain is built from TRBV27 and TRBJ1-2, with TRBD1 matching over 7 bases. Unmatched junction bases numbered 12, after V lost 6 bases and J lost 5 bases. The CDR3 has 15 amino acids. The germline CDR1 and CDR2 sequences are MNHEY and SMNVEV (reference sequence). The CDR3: CASSLTGQIDYGYTF. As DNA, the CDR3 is TGTGCCAGCAGCCTCACGGGACAGATTGATTATGGCTACACCTTC.

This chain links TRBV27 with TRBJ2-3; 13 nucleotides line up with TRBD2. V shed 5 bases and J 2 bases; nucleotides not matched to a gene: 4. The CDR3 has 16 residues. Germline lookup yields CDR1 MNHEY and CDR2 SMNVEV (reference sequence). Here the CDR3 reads CASSRTSGRVTDTQYF. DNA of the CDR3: TGTGCCAGCAGTCGGACTAGCGGGAGAGTCACAGATACGCAGTATTTT.

Here the CDR3 DNA reads TGTGCCAGTAGTGCAAGACGGAGGAACACAGATACGCAGTATTTT. This encodes CASSARRRNTDTQYF. The chain links TRBV19 to TRBJ2-3; tentatively, D is TRBD2 (5 bases). There are 15 residues in the CDR3. Trimming left V 5 bases short and J 2 bases short, with 14 bases between. Germline lookup yields CDR1 LNHDA and CDR2 SQIVND (reference sequence). The whole variable domain, remainder taken from reference TRBV19 and TRBJ2-3, is DGGITQSPKYLFRKEGQNVTLSCEQNLNHDAMYWYRQDPGQGLRLIYYSQIVNDFQKGDIAEGYSVSREKKESFPLTVTSAQKNPTAFYLCASSARRRNTDTQYFGPGTRLTVL.

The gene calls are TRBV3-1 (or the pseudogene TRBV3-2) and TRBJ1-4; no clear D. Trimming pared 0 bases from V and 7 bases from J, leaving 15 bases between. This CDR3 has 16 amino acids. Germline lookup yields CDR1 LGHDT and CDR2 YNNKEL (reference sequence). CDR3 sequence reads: CASSQEVPAVGEKLFF. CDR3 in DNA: TGTGCCAGCAGCCAAGAAGTTCCCGCCGTGGGTGAAAAACTGTTTTTT.

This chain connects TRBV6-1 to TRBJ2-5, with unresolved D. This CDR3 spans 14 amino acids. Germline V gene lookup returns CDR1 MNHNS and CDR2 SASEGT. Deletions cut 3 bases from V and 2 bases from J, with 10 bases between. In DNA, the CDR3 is TGTGCCAGCAGTGATGGGATGGGGCAAGAGACCCAGTACTTC. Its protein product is CASSDGMGQETQYF.

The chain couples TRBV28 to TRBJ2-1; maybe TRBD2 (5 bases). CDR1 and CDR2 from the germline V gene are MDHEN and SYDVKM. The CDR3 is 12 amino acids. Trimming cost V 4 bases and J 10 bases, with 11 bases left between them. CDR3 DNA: TGTGCCAGCAGTTCCGCAGCGGCCGAGCAGTTCTTC. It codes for CASSSAAAEQFF.

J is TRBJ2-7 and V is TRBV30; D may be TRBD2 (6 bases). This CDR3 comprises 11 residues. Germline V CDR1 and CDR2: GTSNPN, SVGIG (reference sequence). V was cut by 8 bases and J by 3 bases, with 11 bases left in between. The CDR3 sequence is CALTGGYEQYF. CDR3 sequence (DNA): TGTGCCCTCACCGGGGGCTACGAGCAGTACTTC.

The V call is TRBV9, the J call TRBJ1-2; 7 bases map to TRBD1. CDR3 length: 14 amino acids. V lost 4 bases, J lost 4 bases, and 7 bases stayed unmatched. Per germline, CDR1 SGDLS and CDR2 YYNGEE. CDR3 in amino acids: CASSFAGGPYGYTF. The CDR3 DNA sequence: TGTGCCAGCAGCTTCGCAGGGGGTCCCTATGGCTACACCTTC. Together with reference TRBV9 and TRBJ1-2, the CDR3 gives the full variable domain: DSGVTQTPKHLITATGQRVTLRCSPRSGDLSVYWYQQSLDQGLQFLIQYYNGEERAKGNILERFSAQQFPDLHSELNLSSLELGDSALYFCASSFAGGPYGYTFGSGTRLTVV.

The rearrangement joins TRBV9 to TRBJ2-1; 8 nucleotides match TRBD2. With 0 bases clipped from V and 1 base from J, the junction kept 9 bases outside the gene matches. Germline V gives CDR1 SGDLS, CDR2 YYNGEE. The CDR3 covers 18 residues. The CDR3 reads CASSVGILAGGSYNEQFF. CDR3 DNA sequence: TGTGCCAGCAGCGTAGGAATTCTGGCGGGAGGTTCCTACAATGAGCAGTTCTTC.

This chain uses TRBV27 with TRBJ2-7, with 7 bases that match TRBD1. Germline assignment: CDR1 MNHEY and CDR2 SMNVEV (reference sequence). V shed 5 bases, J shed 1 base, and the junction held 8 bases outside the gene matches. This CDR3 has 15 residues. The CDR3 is CASSPRQGKSYEQYF. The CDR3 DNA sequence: TGTGCCAGCAGTCCCCGACAGGGTAAATCCTACGAGCAGTACTTC.

CDR3 sequence: CASSRGLSNEKLFF. DNA for the CDR3: TGCGCCAGCAGTCGCGGGTTATCTAATGAAAAACTGTTTTTT. The gene calls are TRBV4-3 and TRBJ1-4, with D uncertain. Germline values: CDR1 LGHNA, CDR2 YSLEER. V lost 6 bases, J lost 3 bases, and 11 bases lay in between. The CDR3 contains 14 residues.

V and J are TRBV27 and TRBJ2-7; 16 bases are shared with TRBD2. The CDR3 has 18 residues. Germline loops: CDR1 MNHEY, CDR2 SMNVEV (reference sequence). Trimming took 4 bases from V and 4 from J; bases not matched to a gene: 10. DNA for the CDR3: TGTGCCAGCAGTTCCAGGCGCGGGACTAGCGGGAGGGCGTACGAGCAGTACTTC. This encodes CASSSRRGTSGRAYEQYF.

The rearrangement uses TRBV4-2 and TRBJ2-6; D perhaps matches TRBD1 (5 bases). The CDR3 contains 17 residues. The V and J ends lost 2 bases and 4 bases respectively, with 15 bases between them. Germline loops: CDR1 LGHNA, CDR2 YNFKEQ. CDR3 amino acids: CASSQTRPGIGANVLTF. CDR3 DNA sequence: TGTGCCAGCAGCCAAACTCGGCCAGGGATAGGGGCCAACGTCCTGACTTTC.

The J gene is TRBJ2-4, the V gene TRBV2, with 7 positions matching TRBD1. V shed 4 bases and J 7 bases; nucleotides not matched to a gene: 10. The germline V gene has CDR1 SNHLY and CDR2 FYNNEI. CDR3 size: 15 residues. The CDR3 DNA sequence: TGTGCCAGCAGTGCATCGGGACAGACCCCTAACATTCAGTACTTC. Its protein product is CASSASGQTPNIQYF.

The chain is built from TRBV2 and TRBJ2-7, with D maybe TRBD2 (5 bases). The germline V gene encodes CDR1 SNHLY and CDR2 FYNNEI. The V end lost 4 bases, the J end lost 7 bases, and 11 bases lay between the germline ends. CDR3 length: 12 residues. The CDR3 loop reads CASSAGTWEQYF. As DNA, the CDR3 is TGTGCCAGCAGTGCGGGAACATGGGAGCAGTACTTC.

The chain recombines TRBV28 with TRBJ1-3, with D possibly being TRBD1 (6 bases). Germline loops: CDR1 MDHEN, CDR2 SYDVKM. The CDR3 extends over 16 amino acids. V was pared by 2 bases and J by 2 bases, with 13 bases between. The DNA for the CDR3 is TGTGCCAGCAGTTTAGGCGGGGCAGGGGCTGGAAACACCATATATTTT. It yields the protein CASSLGGAGAGNTIYF.

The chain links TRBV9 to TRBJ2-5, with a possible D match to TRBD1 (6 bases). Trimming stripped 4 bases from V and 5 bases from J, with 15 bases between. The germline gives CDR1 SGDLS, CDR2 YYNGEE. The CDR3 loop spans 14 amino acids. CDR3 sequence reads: CASSTVGGSETQYF. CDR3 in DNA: TGTGCCAGCAGCACAGTAGGGGGTTCGGAGACCCAGTACTTC.

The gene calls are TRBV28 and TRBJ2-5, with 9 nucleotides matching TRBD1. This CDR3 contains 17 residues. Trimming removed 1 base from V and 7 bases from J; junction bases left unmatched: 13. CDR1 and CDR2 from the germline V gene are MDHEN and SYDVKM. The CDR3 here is CASSLSWGQGQTGTQYF. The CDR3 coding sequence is TGTGCCAGCAGTTTATCCTGGGGACAGGGCCAGACGGGGACCCAGTACTTC.

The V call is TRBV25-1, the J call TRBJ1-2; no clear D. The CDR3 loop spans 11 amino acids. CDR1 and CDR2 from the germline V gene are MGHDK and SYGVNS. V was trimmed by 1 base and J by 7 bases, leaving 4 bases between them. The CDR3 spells CASSELGGYTF. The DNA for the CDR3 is TGTGCCAGCAGTGAATTGGGTGGCTACACCTTC.